The clone carrying this TCR beta chain came up many times. What it recognizes is unknown. The sample comes from a study of T cells in Graves' hyperthyroidism and ophthalmopathy. Points from the study as a whole: Ophthalmopathy prediction by the model preceded onset by a median about 6.3 months. Stable hyperthyroidism and ophthalmopathy were separated using 13 V-J signatures.

PBMCs were obtained from approximately 10 ml fresh peripheral blood. The ends were cut back, 0 bases at V and 2 bases at J, with 18 bases in the middle. Per germline, CDR1 SGHDN and CDR2 FVKESK. The CDR3 spans 18 residues. Authors of the study amplified TCR beta CDR3 regions from RNA transcripts. The HTBI primer set drove a first-round RT-PCR of the TCR CDR3. TCRdb independently ran MiXCR on the multiplex PCR reads; one entry per CDR3 protein. The sample lists approximately 640,000 distinct CDR3 sequences; roughly a sixth were seen once. The sequence was obtained from a man aged 50 to 60 with Graves' hyperthyroidism. The sample taken for sequencing was blood. The gene calls are TRBV14 and TRBJ2-3; D unresolved. The CDR3 coding sequence is TGTGCCAGCAGCCAAGACGACCATCGACGGTTGCTCACAGATACGCAGTATTTT. Protein product: CASSQDDHRRLLTDTQYF. Looking up the rest from reference TRBV14 and TRBJ2-3 gives the full variable domain: EAGVTQFPSHSVIEKGQTVTLRCDPISGHDNLYWYRRVMGKEIKFLLHFVKESKQDESGMPNNRFLAERTGGTYSTLKVQPAELEDSGVYFCASSQDDHRRLLTDTQYFGPGTRLTVL.